The clone carrying this T cell receptor beta chain was found a few times. Under the authors' procedure: Estimation of nucleated cell counts was performed using reference gene primer amplification. Clones were read by immunoSEQ multiplex PCR, and TCRdb kept only the in-frame ones, dropping some. V, J and clone size derive from that table, while D and trimming were established from the DNA sequence. Among roughly 140,000 clones listed, around 84% were seen once. The source of the sample is a study of blood T cell repertoires in COVID-19. Study in general: From the United States, Italy and Spain came samples of acute and convalescent COVID-19. T cells, B-cell-depleted T cells, or PBMCs provided the cDNA or gDNA that served as material.

The CDR3 is 14 amino acids. After removal of 5 bases from V and 6 bases from J, the junction contained 6 bases not matched to a gene. Germline V gene lookup returns CDR1 LNHDA and CDR2 SQIVND (reference sequence). The clonotype comes from a man aged 60-69 years with active or convalescent COVID-19. This rearrangement joins TRBV19 to TRBJ2-1, with 8 nucleotides matching TRBD2. Sample: peripheral blood. The CDR3 nucleotides are TGTGCCAGTAGTCCCCGGACTAGCACCAATGAGCAGTTCTTC. This translates into CASSPRTSTNEQFF.